This T cell receptor beta chain was retrieved from a study of monozygotic twins with inflammatory bowel disease. Study results and caveats: Patients with IBD had less TCRbeta diversity (inverse Simpson) than their healthy co-twins.

Whole-blood total RNA was extracted without T cell sorting. The CDR3 contains 16 residues. Germline lookup yields CDR1 LGHNA and CDR2 YNFKEQ. As to this clonotype: Its antigen is unidentified.

Every TCR library drew on about 3,700 ng of total RNA. The study subjected TCRalpha and TCRbeta cDNA to two nested PCRs of approximately 17 and 9 cycles. TCRdb re-called the 5' RACE reads, yielding one record per CDR3 amino acid sequence without DNA. The sample has about 450,000 distinct CDR3 sequences, and its top ten clones hold about 2.6%. V is TRBV4-2 and J is TRBJ2-6; TCRdb selects TRBD2, and the lack of DNA leaves this call unchecked. The origin of this receptor is a human donor with ulcerative colitis or Crohn's disease, or a healthy co-twin of an affected twin (not recorded which). The material sequenced was blood. This CDR3 reads CASSQEWRAGANVLTF.